This section outlines one T cell receptor beta chain sequence together with its context. This sample was taken from a study of blood T cell repertoires in COVID-19. The assay was immunoSEQ multiplex PCR, and TCRdb's table has in-frame clones only and misses some. The sample yields about 100,000 clones, just over 90% seen once. With 6 bases clipped from V and 7 bases from J, the junction kept 10 bases outside the gene matches. Per germline, CDR1 MNHEY and CDR2 SVGEGT. The CDR3 runs to 14 residues. Material: peripheral blood. The rearrangement links TRBV6-2 or TRBV6-3 to TRBJ1-2; 8 bases map to TRBD1. The TCR sequence derives from a middle-aged man with active COVID-19. The CDR3 DNA is TGTGCCAGCAGCCAGGGGCAGGGGGCGCGTGGCTACACCTTC. Amino acid sequence: CASSQGQGARGYTF.